This T cell receptor (beta chain) was found in a study of response to subunit inactivated influenza vaccine. Study-wide points: Authors suggested each seasonal influenza vaccination recruits few new T cells.

In TCRdb, the RT-PCR reads were re-called with MiXCR into one record per CDR3 protein. This table has 550,000 to 800,000 distinct CDR3 sequences, more than 11% appearing once. As regards this clonotype: Its antigen is not identified.

The TCR comes from a man aged 45-60 years who received an inactivated influenza vaccine. Source: PBMCs from blood, taken approximately 15 days before vaccination.

DNA for the CDR3: TGTGCCAGCAGCTTATACAAGGCAGACTACAATGAGCAGTTCTTC. Encoded protein: CASSLYKADYNEQFF. The chain combines TRBV7-2 with TRBJ2-1; no definite D call. Deletions cut 2 bases from V and 3 bases from J, with 11 bases between. Germline-derived CDR1 and CDR2 are SGHTA and FQGNSA. There are 15 residues in the CDR3.